This is a list of T cell receptor beta chains from one sample in a study of blood T cell repertoires in COVID-19. Repertoires were generated with immunoSEQ multiplex PCR, while TCRdb's copy carries only in-frame clones and drops some. This table holds roughly 250,000 clones, roughly 85% found once. Source material: peripheral blood. The receptors were gathered from a man between 40 and 49 years old with acute or convalescent COVID-19. Both conserved end residues are part of each CDR3. The order of the fields is clone size, V gene, CDR3 length, D gene, J gene, CDR3 protein, CDR3 DNA. A D gene is named only where the DNA matches it firmly. The size entry is marked missing in some rows and otherwise reads once, few, many or a size class.

>.|TRBV19|14|TRBD1|TRBJ1-1
CASSVGTVLPEAFF
TGTGCCAGTAGTGTCGGGACAGTTTTACCTGAAGCTTTCTTT
>.|TRBV30|15|.|TRBJ2-2
CAWSLRTANTGELFF
TGTGCCTGGAGTTTGAGAACGGCGAACACCGGGGAGCTGTTTTTT
>.|TRBV28|15|.|TRBJ2-5
CASSLGGSLRETQYF
TGTGCCAGCAGCCTTGGAGGGTCCCTCCGGGAGACCCAGTACTTC
>.|TRBV6-5|13|.|TRBJ1-1
CASRKRENTEAFF
TGTGCCAGCAGGAAGAGGGAAAACACTGAAGCTTTCTTT
>.|TRBV14|13|.|TRBJ1-6
CASSQVRDSPLHF
TGTGCCAGCAGCCAAGTCCGAGATTCACCCCTCCACTTT
>.|TRBV9|15|TRBD1|TRBJ1-5
CASSVTGGRNQPQHF
TGTGCCAGCAGCGTGACAGGGGGTCGAAATCAGCCCCAGCATTTT
>.|TRBV27|12|TRBD1|TRBJ1-6
CASRTGVSPLHF
TGTGCCAGCAGAACAGGGGTATCACCCCTCCACTTT
>few|TRBV6-5|13|TRBD1|TRBJ1-2
CASGTGGNYGYTF
TGTGCCAGCGGGACAGGGGGCAACTATGGCTACACCTTC
>.|TRBV27|13|.|TRBJ2-1
CASSLDRYNEQFF
TGTGCCAGCAGCCTAGACAGGTACAATGAGCAGTTCTTC
>.|TRBV5-4|12|TRBD1|TRBJ2-3
CASSYGQGASYF
TGTGCCAGCAGCTACGGACAGGGGGCGTCGTATTTT
>.|TRBV7-3|18|TRBD1|TRBJ1-4
CASSFFPGQGSGGEKLFF
TGTGCCAGCAGCTTCTTTCCGGGACAGGGAAGCGGAGGGGAAAAACTGTTTTTT
>.|TRBV19|13|.|TRBJ1-1
CASRKNGNTEAFF
TGTGCCAGTAGAAAGAACGGGAACACTGAAGCTTTCTTT
>.|TRBV5-5|12|.|TRBJ2-7
CASSSDGIKQYF
TGTGCCAGCAGCTCGGACGGGATCAAGCAGTACTTC
>.|TRBV4-3|13|.|TRBJ1-1
CASSQDRNTEAFF
TGCGCCAGCAGCCAGGACAGAAACACTGAAGCTTTCTTT
>.|TRBV30|13|TRBD1|TRBJ1-2
CAFHRGALYGYTF
TGTGCCTTTCACAGGGGAGCCTTGTATGGCTACACCTTC
>.|TRBV7-2|14|TRBD2|TRBJ2-5
CASSLGRGGETQYF
TGTGCCAGCAGCTTAGGGCGGGGGGGAGAGACCCAGTACTTC
>once|TRBV7-2|15|TRBD2|TRBJ2-3
CASSWTSGDTDTQYF
TGTGCCAGCAGCTGGACTAGCGGGGACACAGATACGCAGTATTTT
>.|TRBV7-9|16|TRBD2|TRBJ2-1
CASSPQRGESYNEQFF
TGTGCCAGCAGCCCCCAGCGGGGGGAAAGCTACAATGAGCAGTTCTTC
>.|TRBV3-1/TRBV3-2|13|.|TRBJ1-2
CASSQEAARGYTF
TGTGCCAGCAGCCAAGAGGCCGCCAGGGGCTACACCTTC
>.|TRBV6-5|14|TRBD1|TRBJ1-4
CASRAGTGNEKLFF
TGTGCCAGCAGGGCCGGGACAGGAAATGAAAAACTGTTTTTT
>.|TRBV30|13|TRBD1|TRBJ1-4
CAWGQATNEKLFF
TGTGCCTGGGGACAGGCAACTAATGAAAAACTGTTTTTT
>.|TRBV30|14|TRBD1|TRBJ2-7
CAWKSGGSTYEQYF
TGTGCCTGGAAATCAGGGGGCTCTACCTACGAGCAGTACTTC
>.|TRBV9|16|.|TRBJ1-6
CASSVGWLQGNSPLHF
TGTGCCAGCAGCGTAGGGTGGTTGCAGGGGAATTCACCCCTCCACTTT